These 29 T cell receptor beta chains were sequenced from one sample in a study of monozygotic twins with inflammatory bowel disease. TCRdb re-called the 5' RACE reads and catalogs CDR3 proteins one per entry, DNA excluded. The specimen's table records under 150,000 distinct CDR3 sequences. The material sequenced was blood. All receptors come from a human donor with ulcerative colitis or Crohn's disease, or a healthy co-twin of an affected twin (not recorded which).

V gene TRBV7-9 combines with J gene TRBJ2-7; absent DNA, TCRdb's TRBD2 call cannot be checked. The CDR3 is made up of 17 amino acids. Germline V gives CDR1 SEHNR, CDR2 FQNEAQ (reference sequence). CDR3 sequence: CASSSSTWLVSSYEQYF.

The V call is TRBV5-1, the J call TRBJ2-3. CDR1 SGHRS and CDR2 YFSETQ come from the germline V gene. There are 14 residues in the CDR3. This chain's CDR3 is CASSFTTGTDTGYF.

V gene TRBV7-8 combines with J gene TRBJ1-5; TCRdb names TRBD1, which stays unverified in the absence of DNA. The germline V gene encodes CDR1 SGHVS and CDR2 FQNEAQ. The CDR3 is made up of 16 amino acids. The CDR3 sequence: CASSPTGGFGNQPQHF.

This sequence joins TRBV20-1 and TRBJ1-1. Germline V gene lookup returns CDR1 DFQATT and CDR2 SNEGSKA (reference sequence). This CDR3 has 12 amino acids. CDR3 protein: CSASPRAREAFF.

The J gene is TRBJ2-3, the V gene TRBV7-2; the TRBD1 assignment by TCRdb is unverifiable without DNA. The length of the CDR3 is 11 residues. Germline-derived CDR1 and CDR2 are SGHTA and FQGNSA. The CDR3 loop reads CASGTADTQYF.

CDR3 protein: CASSLGATSSNTGELFF. The gene calls are TRBV5-1 and TRBJ2-2; the D gene TCRdb calls, TRBD2, cannot be checked with no DNA. There are 17 residues in the CDR3. CDR1 is SGHRS, CDR2 YFSETQ, per germline.

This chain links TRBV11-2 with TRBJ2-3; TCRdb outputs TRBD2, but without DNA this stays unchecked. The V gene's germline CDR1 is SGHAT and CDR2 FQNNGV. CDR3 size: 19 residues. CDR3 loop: CASPQRPLQAGGRKDTQYF.

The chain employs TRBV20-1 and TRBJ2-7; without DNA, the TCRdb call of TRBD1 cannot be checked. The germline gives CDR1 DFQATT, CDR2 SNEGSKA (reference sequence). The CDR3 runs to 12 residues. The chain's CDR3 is CSATQGAREQYF.

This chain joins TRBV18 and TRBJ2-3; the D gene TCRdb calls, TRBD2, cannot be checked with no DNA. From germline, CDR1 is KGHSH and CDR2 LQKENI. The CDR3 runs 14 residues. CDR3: CASSPEGPRYTQYF.

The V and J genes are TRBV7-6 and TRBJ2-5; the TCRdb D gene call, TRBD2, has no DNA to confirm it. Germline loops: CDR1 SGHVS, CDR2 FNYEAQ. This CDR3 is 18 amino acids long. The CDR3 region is CASSYVWGLAGIKGTQYF.

The CDR3 reads CASSFFTGTGRTPLHF. The V and J genes are TRBV5-6 and TRBJ1-6; TCRdb indicates TRBD1, and absent DNA this call remains unverified. The CDR3 totals 16 residues. Germline CDR1 and CDR2: SGHDT and YYEEEE.

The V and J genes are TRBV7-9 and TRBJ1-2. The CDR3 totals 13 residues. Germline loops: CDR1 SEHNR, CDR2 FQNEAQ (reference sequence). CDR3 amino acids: CASSSSSSYGYTF. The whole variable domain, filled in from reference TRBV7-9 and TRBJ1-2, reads DTGVSQNPRHKITKRGQNVTFRCDPISEHNRLYWYRQTLGQGPEFLTYFQNEAQLEKSRLLSDRFSAERPKGSFSTLEIQRTEQGDSAMYLCASSSSSSYGYTFGSGTRLTVV.

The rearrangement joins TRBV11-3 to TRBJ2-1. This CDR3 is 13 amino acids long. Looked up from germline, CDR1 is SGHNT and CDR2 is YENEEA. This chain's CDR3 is CASSLIGYNEQFF.

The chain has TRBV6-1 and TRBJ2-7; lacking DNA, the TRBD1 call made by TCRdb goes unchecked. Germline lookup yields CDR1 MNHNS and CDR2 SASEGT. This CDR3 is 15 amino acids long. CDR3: CATMPGAGTPYEQYF.

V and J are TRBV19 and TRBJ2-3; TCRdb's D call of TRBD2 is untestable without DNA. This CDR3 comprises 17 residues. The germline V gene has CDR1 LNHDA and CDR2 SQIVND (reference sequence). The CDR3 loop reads CASSAYGTSGGSDTQYF.

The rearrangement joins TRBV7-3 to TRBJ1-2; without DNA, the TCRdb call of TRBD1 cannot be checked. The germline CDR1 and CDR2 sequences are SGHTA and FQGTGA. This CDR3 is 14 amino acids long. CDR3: CASSLGTGGNGYTF.

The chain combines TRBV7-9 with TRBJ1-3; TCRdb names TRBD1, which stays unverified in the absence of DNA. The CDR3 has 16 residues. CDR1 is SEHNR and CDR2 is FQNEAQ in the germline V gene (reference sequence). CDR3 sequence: CASSLGGSLSGNTIYF.

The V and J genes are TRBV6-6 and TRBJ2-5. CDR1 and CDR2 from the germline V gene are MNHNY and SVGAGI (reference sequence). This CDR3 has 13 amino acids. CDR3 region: CASSYPAQETQYF.

CDR3 in amino acids: CASRPQGEIYGYTF. The genes are TRBV6-6 and TRBJ1-2; with no DNA, the TCRdb D assignment of TRBD1 cannot be verified. CDR1 is MNHNY, CDR2 SVGAGI, per germline (reference sequence). The CDR3 is 14 residues long.

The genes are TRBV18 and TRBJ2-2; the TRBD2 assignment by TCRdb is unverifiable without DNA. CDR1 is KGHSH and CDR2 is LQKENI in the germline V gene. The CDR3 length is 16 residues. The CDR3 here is CASSPNPSGLTGELFF.

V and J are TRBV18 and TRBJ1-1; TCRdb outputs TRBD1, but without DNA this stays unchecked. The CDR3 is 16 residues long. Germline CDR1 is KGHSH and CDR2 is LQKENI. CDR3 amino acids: CASSPSVPTRGTEAFF.

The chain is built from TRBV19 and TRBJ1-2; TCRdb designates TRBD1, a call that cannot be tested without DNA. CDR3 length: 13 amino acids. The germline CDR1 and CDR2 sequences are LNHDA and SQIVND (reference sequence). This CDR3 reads CASSISGEWGYTF.

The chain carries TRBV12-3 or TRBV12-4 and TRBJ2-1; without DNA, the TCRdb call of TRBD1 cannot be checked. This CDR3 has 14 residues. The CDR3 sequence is CASRPPRDRHEQFF.

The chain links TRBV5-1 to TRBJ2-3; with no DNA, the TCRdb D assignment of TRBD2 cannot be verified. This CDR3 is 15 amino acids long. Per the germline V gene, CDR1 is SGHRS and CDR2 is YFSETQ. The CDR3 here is CASSWSAGGADTQYF. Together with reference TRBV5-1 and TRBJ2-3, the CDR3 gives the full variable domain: KAGVTQTPRYLIKTRGQQVTLSCSPISGHRSVSWYQQTPGQGLQFLFEYFSETQRNKGNFPGRFSGRQFSNSRSEMNVSTLELGDSALYLCASSWSAGGADTQYFGPGTRLTVL.

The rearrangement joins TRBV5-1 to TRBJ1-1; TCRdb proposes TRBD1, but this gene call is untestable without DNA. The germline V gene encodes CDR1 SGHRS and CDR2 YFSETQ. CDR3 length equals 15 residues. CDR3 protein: CASSSRGQPNTEAFF.

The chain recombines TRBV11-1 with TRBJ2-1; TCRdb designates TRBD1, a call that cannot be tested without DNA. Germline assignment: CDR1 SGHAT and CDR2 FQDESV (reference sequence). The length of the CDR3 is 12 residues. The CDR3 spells CASSFGQSEQFF.

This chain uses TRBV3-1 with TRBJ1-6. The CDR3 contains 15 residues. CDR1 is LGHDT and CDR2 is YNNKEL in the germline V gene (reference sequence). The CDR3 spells CASSRGDSYNSPLHF.

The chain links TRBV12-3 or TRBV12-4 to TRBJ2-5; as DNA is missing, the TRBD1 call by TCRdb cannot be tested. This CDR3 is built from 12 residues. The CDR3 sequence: CASSLTGETQYF.

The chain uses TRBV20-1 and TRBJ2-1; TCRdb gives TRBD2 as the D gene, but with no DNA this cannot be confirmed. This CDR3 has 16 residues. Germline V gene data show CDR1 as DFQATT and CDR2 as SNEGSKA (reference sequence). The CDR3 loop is CSAKTLTSGSHNEQFF.